This T cell receptor (beta chain) comes out of a study of T-cell reconstitution after alpha-beta-depleted transplantation in children (dated by TCRdb to the mid-2010s). Concerning the study at large: Using TCR repertoire profiling, the study followed T-cell immune reconstitution in a quantitative way in children after TCRalphabeta/CD19-depleted allogeneic hematopoietic cell transplantation.

V and J are truncated by 5 bases and 5 bases respectively, leaving an intervening sequence of 16 bases. Inclusive of the bounding cysteine and phenylalanine, the CDR3 is 14 residues long. Just the 42-base CDR3 DNA is kept, in frame starting at base 1. The germline V gene yields MNHNS for CDR1 and SASEGT for CDR2. With regard to this clonotype: Its target antigen remains unknown. The input lacks base qualities; no much larger clone sits a single base away.

Paper-wide results and their limitations: Apparently early alphabetaT-cell count recovery about two months after transplant reportedly relied on only several hundred rapidly expanded clones derived from non-depleted graft cells. The frequencies of hyperexpanded clones fell over the following months, and after one year, T-cell counts and TCRbeta diversity were mostly attributed to newly produced T cells. The high TCRbeta diversity at day 60 in some patients was ascribed to recipient T cells and intrathymic progenitors that had survived conditioning.

Preparation of the library involved PCR. Reads for this sample came from an Illumina HiSeq 2500. Molecular barcoding was employed in the preparation of TCR libraries, with unique molecular identifiers being used to normalize TCRbeta repertoire quantification. Clones were called with MiXCR by TCRdb after fastp trimmed the public reads at Q25, and only in-frame beta chains were retained. Merged by CDR3 protein, the rows form single entries marked with the most common genes and DNA. The sample has about 120,000 distinct CDR3 sequences on record, approximately 10% of them singletons. The ten largest clones take up under 40% of the sample. Interpreted using the paper, the treatment or condition label stands for: allogeneic hematopoietic cell transplantation with graft depleted of TCRalphabeta T cells and CD19 B cells. Transplant recipients were children who received TCRalphabeta/CD19-depleted allogeneic hematopoietic cell grafts.

The chain joins TRBV6-1 to TRBJ2-7; the D gene assignment is ambiguous. Specimen: PBMCs, collected before TCRalphabeta/CD19-depleted stem cell transplant. This TCR derives from a boy under 10 years old with acute lymphoblastic leukemia, due to receive a stem cell transplant. The CDR3 protein: CASSSAAPRHEQYF. The nucleotide sequence reads TGTGCCAGCAGTAGTGCAGCACCCCGTCACGAGCAGTACTTC.